Listed here are 20 T cell receptor beta chains from one sample, sequenced in a study of blood T cell repertoires in COVID-19. Some clones are missing from TCRdb's copy, which holds only in-frame ones; the method was immunoSEQ multiplex PCR. The sample carries fewer than 200,000 clones, 82% recorded once. Sample: peripheral blood. These receptors were obtained from a woman aged 40 to 50 with COVID-19, enrolled during active disease.

The genes are TRBV18 and TRBJ2-1; the match to TRBD1 covers 8 bases. Germline V lookup: CDR1 KGHSH, CDR2 LQKENI. Germline trimming cut 3 bases from V and 8 bases from J; bases unmatched to any gene: 9. This CDR3 has 15 amino acids. CDR3 region: CASSPRTGQLDEQFF. DNA of the CDR3: TGTGCCAGCTCACCGCGGACAGGGCAACTCGATGAGCAGTTCTTC.

Comments on this clone: A read error may explain this, as a much larger clone is one base away. The rearrangement uses TRBV9 and TRBJ2-2, with a tentative D call TRBD2 (7 bases). Looked up from germline, CDR1 is SGDLS and CDR2 is YYNGEE. The length of the CDR3 is 16 residues. The CDR3 spells CARSVGGGGPTRELFF. CDR3 sequence (DNA): TGTGCCCGCAGCGTAGGGGGGGGAGGGCCTACCCGGGAGCTGTTTTTT.

The sample holds one count of this clone. The chain joins TRBV12-3 or TRBV12-4 to TRBJ2-2; no firm D call. This CDR3 is built from 10 residues. The germline V and J ends were trimmed by 8 bases and 6 bases, with 4 bases remaining between them. CDR3 DNA sequence: TGTGCCAGCTATGCCGGGGAGCTGTTTTTT. Encoded protein: CASYAGELFF.

This rearrangement joins TRBV3-1 (or the pseudogene TRBV3-2) to TRBJ1-4; D perhaps matches TRBD1 (5 bases). Trimming removed 1 base at V and 5 bases at J, with 14 bases between. CDR1 and CDR2 from the germline V gene are LGHDT and YNNKEL (reference sequence). This CDR3 is 16 amino acids long. As DNA, the CDR3 is TGTGCCAGCAGCCAAGGGAATGGGGCGGTAAATGAAAAACTGTTTTTT. Protein: CASSQGNGAVNEKLFF.

V and J are TRBV30 and TRBJ2-5; D might be TRBD1 (6 bases). CDR3 length: 14 amino acids. Germline V CDR1 and CDR2: GTSNPN, SVGIG (reference sequence). Trimming pared 4 bases from V and 5 bases from J, leaving 17 bases between. The CDR3 region is CAWTVTGRSETQYF. The CDR3 DNA reads TGTGCCTGGACTGTTACAGGGCGGAGTGAGACCCAGTACTTC.

The chain couples TRBV6-5 to TRBJ2-2; 7 bases fit TRBD2. Trimming at V came to 8 bases and at J to 5 bases, leaving 8 bases not matched to a gene. Germline CDR1 and CDR2: MNHEY and SVGAGI. The CDR3 sequence is 14 residues long. The CDR3: CASEAGGRTGELFF. The CDR3 DNA reads TGTGCCAGCGAAGCGGGCGGGAGAACCGGGGAGCTGTTTTTT.

The chain links TRBV4-1 to TRBJ1-1; 7 bases are shared with TRBD1. The CDR3 sequence is 12 residues long. Germline CDR1 and CDR2: MGHRA and YSYEKL. V lost 3 bases and J lost 8; bases outside the gene matches: 3. The CDR3: CASSQTGKEAFF. CDR3 sequence (DNA): TGCGCCAGCAGCCAGACAGGGAAAGAAGCTTTCTTT.

This clone was observed once. Germline is not matched at one junction end, which may reflect a read error. The chain uses TRBV7-2 and TRBJ2-1; 10 positions match TRBD2. The CDR3 loop spans 12 amino acids. CDR1 and CDR2 (germline): SGHTA, FQGNSA. CDR3 in amino acids: CASSVAGGEQFF. CDR3 in DNA: TGTGCCAGCAGCGTAGCGGGAGGTGAGCAGTTCTTC.

V and J are TRBV27 and TRBJ2-7, with D possibly TRBD1 on 6 matching bases. V lost 3 bases, J lost 7 bases, and 13 bases lay in between. The CDR3 sequence is 13 residues long. The germline V gene has CDR1 MNHEY and CDR2 SMNVEV (reference sequence). The CDR3 loop reads CASSLGRGFEQYF. DNA of the CDR3: TGTGCCAGCAGTTTGGGCAGGGGTTTTGAGCAGTACTTC.

The V call is TRBV2, the J call TRBJ2-7; the D gene is possibly TRBD1 (5 bases). Between the trimmed V and J ends, which lost 2 bases and 3 bases, there was a span of 14 bases. CDR1 is SNHLY, CDR2 FYNNEI, per germline. The CDR3 runs to 15 residues. The DNA for the CDR3 is TGTGCCAGCAGTGAAACCAGGGTTTGGGGCTACGAGCAGTACGTC. Translated, it gives CASSETRVWGYEQYV.

The chain is built from TRBV28 and TRBJ2-7; D unresolved. The germline gives CDR1 MDHEN, CDR2 SYDVKM. V lost 2 bases, J lost 3 bases, and 11 bases lay in between. The CDR3 totals 14 residues. The CDR3 sequence: CASSLPDINYEQYF. The CDR3, as DNA: TGTGCCAGCAGTTTACCCGACATAAACTACGAGCAGTACTTC.

CDR3 protein: CASSLDGRIYEQYF. The CDR3 DNA follows: TGCGCCAGCAGCTTGGATGGGCGCATCTACGAGCAGTACTTC. The chain uses TRBV5-1 and TRBJ2-7; D not certain. Deletions cut 0 bases from V and 3 bases from J, with 10 bases between. Germline lookup yields CDR1 SGHRS and CDR2 YFSETQ. This CDR3 region has 14 residues.

The table lists this clone with a count of one. This chain connects TRBV30 to TRBJ1-5; 10 bases are a match to TRBD1. Germline CDR1 is GTSNPN and CDR2 is SVGIG (reference sequence). Trimming removed 2 bases from V and 3 bases from J; junction bases left unmatched: 13. The CDR3 has 18 residues. CDR3 region: CAWSSGTGDFWFNQPQHF. Here the CDR3 DNA reads TGTGCCTGGAGTTCCGGGACAGGGGATTTTTGGTTCAATCAGCCCCAGCATTTT.

This chain connects TRBV5-1 to TRBJ2-6; D possibly corresponds to TRBD1 (5 bases). The V gene lost 0 bases and the J gene lost 8 bases, with 9 bases spanning the gap. CDR1 and CDR2 (germline): SGHRS, YFSETQ. The CDR3 totals 14 residues. The chain's CDR3 is CASSLELDTNVLTF. The CDR3 DNA follows: TGCGCCAGCAGCTTGGAGCTGGACACCAACGTCCTGACTTTC.

The chain is built from TRBV5-1 and TRBJ1-4; 8 bases fit TRBD1. V was clipped by 0 bases and J by 5 bases; unmatched bases: 3. The CDR3 has 15 amino acids. Germline V gene lookup returns CDR1 SGHRS and CDR2 YFSETQ. The CDR3 coding sequence is TGCGCCAGCAGCTTGGGACAGGGGAAGAATGAAAAACTGTTTTTT. This sequence encodes CASSLGQGKNEKLFF.

The chain uses TRBV7-6 and TRBJ2-7; TRBD2 is a possible D gene (6 bases). Germline CDR1 reads SGHVS; CDR2 reads FNYEAQ. Trimming stripped 2 bases from V and 2 bases from J, with 16 bases between. CDR3 size: 16 residues. Here the CDR3 DNA reads TGTGCCAGCAGCTTATTAACGGCGGGACCTACCTACGAGCAGTACTTC. This translates into CASSLLTAGPTYEQYF.

This clone came up once. The genes are TRBV19 and TRBJ2-1; 7 bases line up with TRBD2. The CDR3 length is 15 residues. Per germline, CDR1 LNHDA and CDR2 SQIVND (reference sequence). The V segment lost 5 bases and the J segment 1 base; nucleotides outside the gene matches: 5. The chain's CDR3 is CASSDTGGSYNEQFF. The CDR3 DNA sequence: TGTGCCAGTAGTGATACGGGAGGTTCCTACAATGAGCAGTTCTTC. Full variable domain (outside the CDR3, taken from reference TRBV19 and TRBJ2-1): DGGITQSPKYLFRKEGQNVTLSCEQNLNHDAMYWYRQDPGQGLRLIYYSQIVNDFQKGDIAEGYSVSREKKESFPLTVTSAQKNPTAFYLCASSDTGGSYNEQFFGPGTRLTVL.

The V and J genes are TRBV18 and TRBJ1-1; D not resolved. CDR1 and CDR2 (germline): KGHSH, LQKENI. The CDR3 loop spans 14 amino acids. V lost 4 bases to trimming and J lost 0 bases, with 9 bases between them. The CDR3 here is CASSQTRMNTEAFF. The CDR3 nucleotides are TGTGCCAGCTCACAAACCAGGATGAACACTGAAGCTTTCTTT.

The gene calls are TRBV19 and TRBJ2-7; 13 bases map to TRBD2. Germline CDR1 and CDR2: LNHDA and SQIVND (reference sequence). The CDR3 is 17 residues long. Unmatched junction bases numbered 13, after V lost 4 bases and J lost 7 bases. For the CDR3, the DNA is TGTGCCAGTAGTAGCCGACAGCCGGGACTAGCGGGACAGGAGCAGTACTTC. Protein sequence: CASSSRQPGLAGQEQYF.

Concerning this clone: This may stem from a read error, because a much larger clone lies one nucleotide away. The same CDR3 is also encoded by other DNA sequences in this sample. The chain employs TRBV27 and TRBJ1-5, with D possibly TRBD1 on 6 matching bases. The CDR3 contains 15 residues. Germline values: CDR1 MNHEY, CDR2 SMNVEV (reference sequence). V was cut by 3 bases and J by 0 bases, with 9 bases left in between. The CDR3 reads CASSLDSYSNQPQHF. The CDR3 bases are TGTGCCAGCAGTTTGGACAGTTATAGCAATCAGCCCCAGCATTTT.